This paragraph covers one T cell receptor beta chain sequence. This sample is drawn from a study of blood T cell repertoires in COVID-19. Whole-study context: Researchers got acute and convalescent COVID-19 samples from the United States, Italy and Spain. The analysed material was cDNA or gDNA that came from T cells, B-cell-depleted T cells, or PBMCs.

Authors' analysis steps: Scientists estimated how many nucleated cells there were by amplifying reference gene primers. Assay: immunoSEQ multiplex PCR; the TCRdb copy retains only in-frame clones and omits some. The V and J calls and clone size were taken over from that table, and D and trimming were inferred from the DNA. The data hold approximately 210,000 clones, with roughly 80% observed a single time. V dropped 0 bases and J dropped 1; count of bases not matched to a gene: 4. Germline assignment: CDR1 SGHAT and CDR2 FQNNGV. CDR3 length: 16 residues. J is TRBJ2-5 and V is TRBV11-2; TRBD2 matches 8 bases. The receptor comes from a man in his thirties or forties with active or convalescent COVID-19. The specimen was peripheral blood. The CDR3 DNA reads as TGTGCCAGCAGCTTAGAGGTAGCGGGGTTCCAAGAGACCCAGTACTTC. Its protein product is CASSLEVAGFQETQYF.